Described below is a single TCR beta chain sequence and its context. Source study methods: Reference gene primer amplification gave estimated nucleated cell counts. Assay used: immunoSEQ multiplex PCR; TCRdb lists only in-frame clones, some missing. V and J calls plus clone size are reproduced from that table; the DNA served to infer D and trimming. The sample records roughly 39,000 clones, 75% to 90% being singletons. The data originate from a study of blood T cell repertoires in COVID-19. The CDR3 spans 12 residues. Trimming removed 9 bases from V and 8 bases from J, with 15 bases in between. Germline assignment: CDR1 KGHDR and CDR2 SFDVKD.

The rearrangement uses TRBV24-1 and TRBJ1-2, with D possibly TRBD1 on 5 matching bases. The receptor was isolated from a man aged 25 to 40 with active or convalescent COVID-19. Sequencing input: peripheral blood. In nucleotides, the CDR3 is TGTGCCACCTCCTCAGGGATGGGGGGCTACACCTTC. Its translation: CATSSGMGGYTF.